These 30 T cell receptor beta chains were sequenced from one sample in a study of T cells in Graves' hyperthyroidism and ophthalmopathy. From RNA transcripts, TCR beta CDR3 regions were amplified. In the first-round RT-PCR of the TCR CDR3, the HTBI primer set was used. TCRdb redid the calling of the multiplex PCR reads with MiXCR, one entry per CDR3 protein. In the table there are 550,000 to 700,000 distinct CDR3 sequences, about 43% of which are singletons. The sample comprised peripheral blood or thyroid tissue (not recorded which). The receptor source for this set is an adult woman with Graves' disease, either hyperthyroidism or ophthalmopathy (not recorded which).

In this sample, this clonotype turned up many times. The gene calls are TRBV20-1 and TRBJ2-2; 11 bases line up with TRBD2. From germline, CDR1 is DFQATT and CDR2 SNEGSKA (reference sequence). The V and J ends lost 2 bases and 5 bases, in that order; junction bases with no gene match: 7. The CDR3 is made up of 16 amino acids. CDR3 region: CSARPTSGRGTGELFF. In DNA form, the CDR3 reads TGCAGTGCTAGACCCACTAGCGGGAGAGGTACCGGGGAGCTGTTTTTT.

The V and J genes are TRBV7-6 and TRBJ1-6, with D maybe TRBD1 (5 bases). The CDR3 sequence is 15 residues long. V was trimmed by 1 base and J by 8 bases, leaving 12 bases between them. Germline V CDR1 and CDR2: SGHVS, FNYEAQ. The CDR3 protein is CASSLDGAGHSPLHF. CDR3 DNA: TGTGCCAGCAGCTTAGACGGGGCCGGGCATTCACCCCTCCACTTT. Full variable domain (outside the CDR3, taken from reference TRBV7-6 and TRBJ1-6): GAGVSQSPRYKVTKRGQDVALRCDPISGHVSLYWYRQALGQGPEFLTYFNYEAQQDKSGLPNDRFSAERPEGSISTLTIQRTEQRDSAMYRCASSLDGAGHSPLHFGNGTRLTVT.

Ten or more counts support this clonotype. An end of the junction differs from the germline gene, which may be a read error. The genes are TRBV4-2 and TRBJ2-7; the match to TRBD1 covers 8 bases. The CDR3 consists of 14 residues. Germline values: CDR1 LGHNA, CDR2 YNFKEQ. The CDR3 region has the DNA TGCGCCAGCAGCCCCGGACAGGGATTTTACGAGCAGTACTTC. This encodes CASSPGQGFYEQYF.

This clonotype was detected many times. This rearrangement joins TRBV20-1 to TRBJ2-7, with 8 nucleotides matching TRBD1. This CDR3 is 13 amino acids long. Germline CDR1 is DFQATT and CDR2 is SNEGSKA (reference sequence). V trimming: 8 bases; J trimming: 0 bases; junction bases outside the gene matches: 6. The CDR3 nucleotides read TGCAGTACGGGAGACAGGGGCTCCTACGAGCAGTACTTC. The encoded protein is CSTGDRGSYEQYF.

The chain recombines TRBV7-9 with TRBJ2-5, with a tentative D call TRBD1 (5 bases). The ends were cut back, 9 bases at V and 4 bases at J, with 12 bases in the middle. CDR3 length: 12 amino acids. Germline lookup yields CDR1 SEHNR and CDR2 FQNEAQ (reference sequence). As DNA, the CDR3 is TGTGCCAGTCGACAGTCTCCAGAGACCCAGTACTTC. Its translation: CASRQSPETQYF.

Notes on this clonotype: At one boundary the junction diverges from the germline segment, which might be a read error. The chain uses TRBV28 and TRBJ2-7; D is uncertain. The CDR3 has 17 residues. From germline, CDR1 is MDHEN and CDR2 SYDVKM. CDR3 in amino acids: CASSFLVDRHKVYGQYF. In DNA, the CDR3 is TGTGCCAGCAGTTTCCTGGTAGACCGTCACAAGGTCTACGGGCAGTACTTC.

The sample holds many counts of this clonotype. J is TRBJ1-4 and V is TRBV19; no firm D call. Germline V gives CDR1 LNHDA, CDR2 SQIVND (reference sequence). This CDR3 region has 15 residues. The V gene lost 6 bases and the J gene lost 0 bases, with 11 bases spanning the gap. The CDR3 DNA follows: TGTGCCAGTAGCCTGACGAAGACAACTAATGAAAAACTGTTTTTT. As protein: CASSLTKTTNEKLFF.

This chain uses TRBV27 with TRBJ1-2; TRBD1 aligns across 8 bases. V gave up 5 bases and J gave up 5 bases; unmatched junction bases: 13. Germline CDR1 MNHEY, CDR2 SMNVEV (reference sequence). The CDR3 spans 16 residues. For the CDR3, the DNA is TGTGCCAGCAGTCCTAGAGGAGACAGGGGCCCTTATGGCTACACCTTC. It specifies CASSPRGDRGPYGYTF.

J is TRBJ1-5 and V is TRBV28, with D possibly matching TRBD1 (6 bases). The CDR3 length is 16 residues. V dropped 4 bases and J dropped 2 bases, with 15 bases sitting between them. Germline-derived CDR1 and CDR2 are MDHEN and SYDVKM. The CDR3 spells CASSSPGGGGNQPQHF. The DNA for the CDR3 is TGTGCCAGCAGTTCACCTGGAGGGGGGGGCAATCAGCCCCAGCATTTT.

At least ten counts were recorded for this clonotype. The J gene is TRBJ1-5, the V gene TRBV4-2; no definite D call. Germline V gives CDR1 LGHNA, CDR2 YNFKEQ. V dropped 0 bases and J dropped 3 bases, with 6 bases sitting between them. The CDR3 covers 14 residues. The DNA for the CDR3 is TGTGCCAGCAGCCAAGACCCACTCAATCAGCCCCAGCATTTT. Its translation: CASSQDPLNQPQHF.

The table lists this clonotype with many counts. The CDR3 region has the DNA TGCGCCAGCAGCTCATCCGGGACGGGACTCTACGAGCAGTACTTC. Translated: CASSSSGTGLYEQYF. V usage is TRBV5-1 and J usage is TRBJ2-7, with D possibly being TRBD2 (6 bases). Germline CDR1 reads SGHRS; CDR2 reads YFSETQ. The V gene lost 3 bases and the J gene lost 3 bases, with 16 bases spanning the gap. The CDR3 has 15 residues.

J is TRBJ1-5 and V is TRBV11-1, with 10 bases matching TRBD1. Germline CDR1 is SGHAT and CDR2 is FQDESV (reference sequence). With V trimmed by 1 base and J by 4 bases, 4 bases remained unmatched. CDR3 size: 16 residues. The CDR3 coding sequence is TGTGCCAGCAGCTTAGGACAGGGGGCTAGGAATCAGCCCCAGCATTTT. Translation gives CASSLGQGARNQPQHF.

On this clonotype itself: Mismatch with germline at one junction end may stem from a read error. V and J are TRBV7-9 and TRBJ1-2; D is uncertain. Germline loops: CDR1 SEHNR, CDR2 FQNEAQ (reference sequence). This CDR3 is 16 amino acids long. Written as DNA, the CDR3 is TGCGCCAGCAGCCAAGATGGTAATTGGGAGAGGCATGGCTACACCTTC. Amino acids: CASSQDGNWERHGYTF.

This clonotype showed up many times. CDR3 coding DNA: TGTGCCAGCAGCTCAACAGGGAGGGGTCAGCCCCAGCATTTT. Translated, it gives CASSSTGRGQPQHF. This sequence joins TRBV6-6 and TRBJ1-5; weak D call: TRBD1 (6 bases). The length of the CDR3 is 14 residues. Trimming stripped 6 bases from V and 6 bases from J, with 15 bases between. Looked up from germline, CDR1 is MNHNY and CDR2 is SVGAGI (reference sequence).

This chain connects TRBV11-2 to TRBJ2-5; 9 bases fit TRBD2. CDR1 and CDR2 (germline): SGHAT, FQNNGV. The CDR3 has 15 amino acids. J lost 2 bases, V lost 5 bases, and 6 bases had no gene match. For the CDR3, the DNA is TGTGCCAGCAGCCAAGGACTAGCGCTTCAAGAGACCCAGTACTTC. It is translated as CASSQGLALQETQYF.

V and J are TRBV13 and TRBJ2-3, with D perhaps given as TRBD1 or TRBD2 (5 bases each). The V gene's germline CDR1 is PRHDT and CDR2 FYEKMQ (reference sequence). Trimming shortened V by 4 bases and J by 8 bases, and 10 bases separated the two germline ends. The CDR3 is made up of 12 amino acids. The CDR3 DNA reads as TGTGCCAGCAGCTCCCTCGGGGCTACGCAGTATTTT. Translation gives CASSSLGATQYF.

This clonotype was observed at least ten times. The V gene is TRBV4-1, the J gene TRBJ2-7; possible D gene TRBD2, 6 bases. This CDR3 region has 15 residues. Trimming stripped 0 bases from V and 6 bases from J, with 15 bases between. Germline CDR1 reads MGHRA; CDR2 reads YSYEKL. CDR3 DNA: TGCGCCAGCAGCCAAGATTCGGGGAGGACGGGCGAGCAGTACTTC. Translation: CASSQDSGRTGEQYF.

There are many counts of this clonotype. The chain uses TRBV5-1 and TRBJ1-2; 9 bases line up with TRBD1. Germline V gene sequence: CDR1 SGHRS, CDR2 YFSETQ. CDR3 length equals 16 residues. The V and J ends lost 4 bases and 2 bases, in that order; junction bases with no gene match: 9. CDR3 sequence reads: CASSPTGQGSNYGYTF. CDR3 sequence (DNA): TGCGCCAGCAGCCCAACGGGACAGGGATCCAACTATGGCTACACCTTC. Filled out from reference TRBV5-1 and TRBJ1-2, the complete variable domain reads KAGVTQTPRYLIKTRGQQVTLSCSPISGHRSVSWYQQTPGQGLQFLFEYFSETQRNKGNFPGRFSGRQFSNSRSEMNVSTLELGDSALYLCASSPTGQGSNYGYTFGSGTRLTVV.

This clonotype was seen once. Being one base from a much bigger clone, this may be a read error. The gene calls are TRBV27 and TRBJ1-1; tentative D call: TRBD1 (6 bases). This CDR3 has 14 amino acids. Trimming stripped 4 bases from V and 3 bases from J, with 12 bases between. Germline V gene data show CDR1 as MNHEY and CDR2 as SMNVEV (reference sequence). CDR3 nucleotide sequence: TGTGCCAGCAGTTCCTGGACAGTGGACACTGAAGCTTTCTTT. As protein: CASSSWTVDTEAFF.

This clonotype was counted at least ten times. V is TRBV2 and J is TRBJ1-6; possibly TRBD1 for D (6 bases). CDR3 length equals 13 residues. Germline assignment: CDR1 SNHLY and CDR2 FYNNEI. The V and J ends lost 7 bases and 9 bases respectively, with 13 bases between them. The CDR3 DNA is TGTGCCAGCACCCAGGACAGACTTTCACCCCTCCACTTT. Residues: CASTQDRLSPLHF.

The CDR3 DNA follows: TGTGCCAGCAGTGAACAAGGGGTGTACCAGCCCCAGCATTTT. This gives the protein CASSEQGVYQPQHF. The chain combines TRBV2 with TRBJ1-5; tentative D call: TRBD1 (5 bases). V was cut by 2 bases and J by 7 bases, with 12 bases left in between. The length of the CDR3 is 14 residues. Germline lookup yields CDR1 SNHLY and CDR2 FYNNEI. The full variable domain, completed using reference TRBV2 and TRBJ1-5, is EPEVTQTPSHQVTQMGQEVILRCVPISNHLYFYWYRQILGQKVEFLVSFYNNEISEKSEIFDDQFSVERPDGSNFTLKIRSTKLEDSAMYFCASSEQGVYQPQHFGDGTRLSIL.

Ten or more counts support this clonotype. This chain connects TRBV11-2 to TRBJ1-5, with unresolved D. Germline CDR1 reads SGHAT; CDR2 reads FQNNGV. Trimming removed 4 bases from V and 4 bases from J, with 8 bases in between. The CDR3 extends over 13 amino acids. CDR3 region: CASSYGENQPQHF. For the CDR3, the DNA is TGTGCCAGCAGCTACGGAGAGAATCAGCCCCAGCATTTT.

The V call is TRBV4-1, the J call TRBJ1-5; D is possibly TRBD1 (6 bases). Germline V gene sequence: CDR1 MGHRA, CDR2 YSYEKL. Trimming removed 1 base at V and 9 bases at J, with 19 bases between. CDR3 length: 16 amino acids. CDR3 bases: TGCGCCAGCAGCCAAGTTGTTTTCGGGGGACACAGGCCCCAGCATTTT. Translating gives CASSQVVFGGHRPQHF.

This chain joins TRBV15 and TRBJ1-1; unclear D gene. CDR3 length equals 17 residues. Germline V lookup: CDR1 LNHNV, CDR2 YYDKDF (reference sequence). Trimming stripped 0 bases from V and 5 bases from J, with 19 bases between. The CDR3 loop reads CATSRDGPVAVTTEAFF. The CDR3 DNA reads TGTGCCACCAGCAGAGATGGGCCCGTGGCAGTCACGACTGAAGCTTTCTTT. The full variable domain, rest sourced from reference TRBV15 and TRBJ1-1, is DAMVIQNPRYQVTQFGKPVTLSCSQTLNHNVMYWYQQKSSQAPKLLFHYYDKDFNNEADTPDNFQSRRPNTSFCFLDIRSPGLGDTAMYLCATSRDGPVAVTTEAFFGQGTRLTVV.

CDR3 sequence (DNA): TGTGCCATCAGTGAGCCTTCGACACGTAACTATGGCTACACCTTC. Amino acids: CAISEPSTRNYGYTF. This chain uses TRBV10-3 with TRBJ1-2; D not certain. V lost 2 bases to trimming and J lost 1 base, with 11 bases between them. The CDR3 spans 15 residues. In germline, CDR1 is ENHRY, CDR2 SYGVKD.

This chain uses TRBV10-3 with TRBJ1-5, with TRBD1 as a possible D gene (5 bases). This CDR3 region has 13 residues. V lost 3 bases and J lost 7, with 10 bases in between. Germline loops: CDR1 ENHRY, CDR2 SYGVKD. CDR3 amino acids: CAISETGSQPQHF. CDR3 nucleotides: TGTGCCATCAGTGAAACAGGAAGCCAGCCCCAGCATTTT.

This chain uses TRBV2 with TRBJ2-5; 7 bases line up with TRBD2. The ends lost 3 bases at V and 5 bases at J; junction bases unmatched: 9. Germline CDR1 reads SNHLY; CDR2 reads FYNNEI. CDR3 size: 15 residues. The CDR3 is CASSEAGVGYETQYF. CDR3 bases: TGTGCCAGCAGTGAGGCGGGAGTAGGTTACGAGACCCAGTACTTC. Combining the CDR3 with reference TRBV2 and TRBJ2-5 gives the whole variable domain EPEVTQTPSHQVTQMGQEVILRCVPISNHLYFYWYRQILGQKVEFLVSFYNNEISEKSEIFDDQFSVERPDGSNFTLKIRSTKLEDSAMYFCASSEAGVGYETQYFGPGTRLLVL.

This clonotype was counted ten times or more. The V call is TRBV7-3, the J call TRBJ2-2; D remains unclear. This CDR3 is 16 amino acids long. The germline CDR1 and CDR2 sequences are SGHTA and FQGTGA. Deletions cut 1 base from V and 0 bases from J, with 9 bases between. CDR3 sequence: CASSLMHPANTGELFF. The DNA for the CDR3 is TGTGCCAGCAGCTTAATGCATCCCGCGAACACCGGGGAGCTGTTTTTT.

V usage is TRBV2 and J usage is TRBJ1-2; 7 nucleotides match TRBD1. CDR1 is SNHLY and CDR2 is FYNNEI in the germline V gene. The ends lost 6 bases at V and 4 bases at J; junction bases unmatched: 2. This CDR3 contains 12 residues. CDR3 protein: CASRDRAYGYTF. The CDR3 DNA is TGTGCCAGCAGAGACAGGGCCTATGGCTACACCTTC.

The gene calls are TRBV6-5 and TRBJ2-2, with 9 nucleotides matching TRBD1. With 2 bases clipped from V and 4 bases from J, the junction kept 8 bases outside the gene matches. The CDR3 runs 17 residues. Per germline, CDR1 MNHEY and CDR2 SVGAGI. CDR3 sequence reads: CASSYHRDRVTTGELFF. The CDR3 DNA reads TGTGCCAGCAGTTACCACCGGGACAGGGTTACCACCGGGGAGCTGTTTTTT.